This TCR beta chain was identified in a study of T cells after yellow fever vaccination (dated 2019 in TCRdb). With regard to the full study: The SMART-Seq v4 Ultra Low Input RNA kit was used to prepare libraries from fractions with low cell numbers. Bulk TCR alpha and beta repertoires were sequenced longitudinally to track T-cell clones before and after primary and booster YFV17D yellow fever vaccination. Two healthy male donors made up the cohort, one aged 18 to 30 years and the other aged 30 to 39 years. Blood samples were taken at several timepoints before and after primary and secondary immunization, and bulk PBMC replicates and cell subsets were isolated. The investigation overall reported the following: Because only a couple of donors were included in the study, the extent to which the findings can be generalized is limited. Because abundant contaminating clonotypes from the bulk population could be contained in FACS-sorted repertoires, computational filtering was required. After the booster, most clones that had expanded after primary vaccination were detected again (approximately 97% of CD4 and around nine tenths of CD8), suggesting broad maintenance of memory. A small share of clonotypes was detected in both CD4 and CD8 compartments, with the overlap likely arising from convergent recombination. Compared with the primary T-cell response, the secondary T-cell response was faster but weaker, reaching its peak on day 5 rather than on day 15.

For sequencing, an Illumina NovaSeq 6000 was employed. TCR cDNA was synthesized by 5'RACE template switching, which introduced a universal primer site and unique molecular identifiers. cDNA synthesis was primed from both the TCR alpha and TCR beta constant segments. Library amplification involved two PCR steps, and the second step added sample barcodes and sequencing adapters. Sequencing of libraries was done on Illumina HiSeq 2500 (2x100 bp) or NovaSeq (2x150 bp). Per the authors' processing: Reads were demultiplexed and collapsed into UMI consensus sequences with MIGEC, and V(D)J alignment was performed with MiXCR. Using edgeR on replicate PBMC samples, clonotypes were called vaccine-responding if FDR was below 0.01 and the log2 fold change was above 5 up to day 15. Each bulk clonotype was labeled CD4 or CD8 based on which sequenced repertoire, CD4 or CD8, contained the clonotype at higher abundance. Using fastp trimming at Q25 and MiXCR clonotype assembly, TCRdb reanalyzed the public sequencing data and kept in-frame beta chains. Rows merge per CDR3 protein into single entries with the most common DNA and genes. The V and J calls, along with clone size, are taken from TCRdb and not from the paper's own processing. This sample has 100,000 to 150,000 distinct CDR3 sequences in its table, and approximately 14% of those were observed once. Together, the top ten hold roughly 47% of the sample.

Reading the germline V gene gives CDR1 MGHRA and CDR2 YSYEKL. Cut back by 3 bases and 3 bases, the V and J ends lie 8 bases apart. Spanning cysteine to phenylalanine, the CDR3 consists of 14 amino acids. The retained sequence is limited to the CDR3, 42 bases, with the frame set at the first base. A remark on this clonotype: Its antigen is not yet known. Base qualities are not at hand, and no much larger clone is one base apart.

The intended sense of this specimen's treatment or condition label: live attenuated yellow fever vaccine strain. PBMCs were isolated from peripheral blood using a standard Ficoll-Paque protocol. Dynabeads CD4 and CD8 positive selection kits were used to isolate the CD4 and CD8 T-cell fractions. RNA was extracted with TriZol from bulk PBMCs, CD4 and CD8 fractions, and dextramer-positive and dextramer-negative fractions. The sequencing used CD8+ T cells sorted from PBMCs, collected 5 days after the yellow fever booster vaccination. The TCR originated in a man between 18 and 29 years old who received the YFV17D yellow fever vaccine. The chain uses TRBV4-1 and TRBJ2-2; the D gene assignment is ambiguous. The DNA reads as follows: TGCGCCAGCAGCCAGGTTTGGGACACCGGGGAGCTGTTTTTT. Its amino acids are CASSQVWDTGELFF.